This is a list of T cell receptor beta chains from one sample in a study of blood T cell repertoires in COVID-19. Clones were sequenced by immunoSEQ multiplex PCR, and TCRdb holds only the in-frame ones, with some missing. The repertoire includes about 240,000 clones, 75% to 90% of them detected once, and 3% to 4% sits in the top ten. Sequencing was carried out using PBMCs or T cells enriched from blood (not recorded which). Receptor source: a woman aged 40 to 50 with acute COVID-19. Both conserved end residues are part of each CDR3. D genes are given only for firm matches. The listing skips clone size in some rows; elsewhere it reads once, few, many or a size class.

J: TRBJ2-7
D: -
size: -
V: TRBV13
CDR3: CASSLGGGIEQYF
DNA: TGTGCCAGCAGCTTAGGAGGCGGGATCGAGCAGTACTTC

J: TRBJ1-2
D: -
size: -
V: TRBV11-2
CDR3: CASSASGFGYTF
DNA: TGTGCCAGCAGCGCCTCAGGGTTTGGCTACACCTTC

J: TRBJ2-5
D: -
size: -
V: TRBV7-8
CDR3: CASSLGGGSETQYF
DNA: TGTGCCAGCAGCTTAGGAGGTGGTAGCGAGACCCAGTACTTC

J: TRBJ2-2
D: -
size: -
V: TRBV19
CDR3: CASSLLEDTGELFF
DNA: TGTGCCAGTAGTCTACTAGAAGACACCGGGGAGCTGTTTTTT

J: TRBJ2-5
D: -
size: -
V: TRBV5-1
CDR3: CASRQGVGGETQYF
DNA: TGCGCCAGCCGGCAGGGGGTCGGGGGCGAGACCCAGTACTTC

J: TRBJ2-5
D: TRBD1
size: few
V: TRBV5-1
CDR3: CASNSGQGAWETQYF
DNA: TGCGCCAGCAACTCCGGACAGGGGGCATGGGAGACCCAGTACTTC

J: TRBJ1-1
D: -
size: -
V: TRBV7-9
CDR3: CASSLSGGNTEAFF
DNA: TGTGCCAGCAGCTTATCCGGTGGGAACACTGAAGCTTTCTTT

J: TRBJ2-5
D: TRBD1
size: -
V: TRBV5-4
CDR3: CASSGGDRVWETQYF
DNA: TGTGCCAGCAGCGGGGGGGACAGGGTTTGGGAGACCCAGTACTTC

J: TRBJ2-2
D: -
size: -
V: TRBV19
CDR3: CASRWAWTGELFF
DNA: TGTGCCAGTAGATGGGCTTGGACCGGGGAGCTGTTTTTT

J: TRBJ1-1
D: -
size: -
V: TRBV2
CDR3: CASSTPGQLSKKFTGTEAFF
DNA: TGTGCCAGCAGTACTCCGGGACAACTCTCAAAGAAATTTACTGGGACTGAAGCTTTCTTT

J: TRBJ2-2
D: -
size: -
V: TRBV5-1
CDR3: CASSVNRTGELFF
DNA: TGCGCCAGCAGCGTAAACAGAACCGGGGAGCTGTTTTTT

J: TRBJ2-7
D: TRBD2
size: -
V: TRBV11-2
CDR3: CASSFGVTSGSHEQYF
DNA: TGTGCCAGCAGCTTCGGGGTGACTAGCGGGAGTCACGAGCAGTACTTC

J: TRBJ1-1
D: -
size: -
V: TRBV19
CDR3: CASSIDISTEAFF
DNA: TGTGCCAGTAGTATAGACATCAGCACTGAAGCTTTCTTT

J: TRBJ2-2
D: -
size: -
V: TRBV7-8
CDR3: CASSLRWPGELFF
DNA: TGTGCCAGCAGCCTCCGATGGCCCGGGGAGCTGTTTTTT

J: TRBJ2-1
D: -
size: -
V: TRBV19
CDR3: CASSPPGSGAPNEQFF
DNA: TGTGCCAGTAGTCCCCCGGGGAGCGGTGCGCCCAATGAGCAGTTCTTC

J: TRBJ1-3
D: TRBD1
size: -
V: TRBV15
CDR3: CATSRDARGRNTIYF
DNA: TGTGCCACCAGCAGAGACGCCAGGGGGCGAAACACCATATATTTT

J: TRBJ1-2
D: TRBD1
size: -
V: TRBV6-5
CDR3: CASSPLGQGKGDYTF
DNA: TGTGCCAGCAGTCCGCTGGGACAGGGAAAGGGTGACTACACCTTC

J: TRBJ2-5
D: -
size: -
V: TRBV7-9
CDR3: CASSLLARAGKETQYF
DNA: TGTGCCAGCAGCTTATTAGCCAGGGCAGGAAAAGAGACCCAGTACTTC